Presented here are 6 T cell receptor beta chains from one specimen sequenced in a study of patients and donors after allogeneic stem cell transplantation. TCRdb re-called the RT-PCR reads with MiXCR, one entry per CDR3 protein. The profile shows roughly 940,000 distinct CDR3 sequences, more than 15% of them singletons. The specimen was blood, either unsorted or a sorted T cell fraction (not recorded which). Receptors originate from a human donor who was either an allogeneic HSCT recipient or a stem cell or donor lymphocyte infusion donor (not recorded which). It is not recorded whose cells these are; they may come from a transplant donor.

The chain recombines TRBV29-1 with TRBJ2-7; a possible D gene is TRBD2 (6 bases). Germline lookup yields CDR1 SQVTM and CDR2 ANQGSEA. Trimming took 6 bases from V and 0 from J, leaving 12 bases between them. CDR3 length equals 13 residues. The CDR3 DNA reads as TGCAGCGTCCAGCGGGTAAGCTCCTACGAGCAGTACTTC. This sequence encodes CSVQRVSSYEQYF.

This chain links TRBV6-2 or TRBV6-3 with TRBJ2-7; 8 nucleotides agree with TRBD1. With V trimmed by 4 bases and J by 2 bases, 10 bases remained unmatched. This CDR3 has 16 amino acids. CDR1 and CDR2 from the germline V gene are MNHEY and SVGEGT. DNA for the CDR3: TGTGCCAGCAGTTCCGGATCCGGGACAGGTACCTACGAGCAGTACTTC. Amino acids: CASSSGSGTGTYEQYF.

The chain carries TRBV5-1 and TRBJ1-1, with TRBD1 as a possible D gene (6 bases). Germline CDR1 and CDR2: SGHRS and YFSETQ. This CDR3 comprises 16 residues. The ends were cut back, 4 bases at V and 0 bases at J, with 16 bases in the middle. As DNA, the CDR3 is TGCGCCAGCAGCCCCGACCTTGGGGGCATGAACACTGAAGCTTTCTTT. Its translation is CASSPDLGGMNTEAFF.

V usage is TRBV4-2 and J usage is TRBJ2-3, with TRBD2 matching 7 bases. The CDR3 consists of 19 residues. Germline CDR1 reads LGHNA; CDR2 reads YNFKEQ. Trimming removed 4 bases from V and 0 bases from J; junction bases left unmatched: 16. For the CDR3, the DNA is TGTGCCAGCAGCCCTTTTCTAGCGGTGGGGAGACCTAGCACAGATACGCAGTATTTT. Translation gives CASSPFLAVGRPSTDTQYF.

V gene TRBV4-2 combines with J gene TRBJ2-3; 9 bases line up with TRBD2. The CDR3 is made up of 19 amino acids. The germline CDR1 and CDR2 sequences are LGHNA and YNFKEQ. V was pared by 4 bases and J by 0 bases, with 14 bases of the junction left unmatched. Here the CDR3 DNA reads TGTGCCAGCAGCCCCTTTGGACTAGCGAGAGCGACTAGCACAGATACGCAGTATTTT. Amino acid sequence: CASSPFGLARATSTDTQYF.

The V gene is TRBV5-1, the J gene TRBJ2-1; 9 nucleotides agree with TRBD1. CDR3 length: 15 amino acids. Trimming at V came to 1 base and at J to 3 bases, leaving 2 bases not matched to a gene. CDR1 SGHRS and CDR2 YFSETQ come from the germline V gene. This chain's CDR3 is CASSLPDRGYNEQFF. CDR3 bases: TGCGCCAGCAGCTTGCCGGACAGGGGCTACAATGAGCAGTTCTTC.